The 32 T cell receptor beta chains below were found in one sample sequenced in a study of Graves' ophthalmopathy and Graves' hyperthyroidism. Investigators amplified TCR beta CDR3 regions from RNA transcripts. HTBI primers were employed in first-round RT-PCR, then a second-round multiplex PCR followed. TCRdb recomputed calls from the multiplex PCR reads with MiXCR, one row per CDR3 protein. The sample holds 300,000 to 500,000 distinct CDR3 sequences, about 16% seen once. The specimen was peripheral blood. Receptors were obtained from a woman between 18 and 29 years old with stable Graves' hyperthyroidism.

This clonotype was counted between two and nine times. The chain links TRBV5-5 to TRBJ1-3; tentatively, D is TRBD1 (5 bases). The CDR3 is 15 residues long. Trimming pared 3 bases from V and 0 bases from J, leaving 10 bases between. In germline, CDR1 is SGHKS, CDR2 YYEKEE (reference sequence). The CDR3 spells CASSSTAASGNTIYF. CDR3 DNA: TGTGCCAGCAGCTCGACAGCCGCCTCTGGAAACACCATATATTTT.

Turning to this clonotype: A much larger clone differs from this one at a single base, so this may be a read error. For the CDR3, the DNA is TGTGCCTTCAGTGAGTCGAGTGTGGGGTTCGATGGCTACACCTTC. Its translation: CAFSESSVGFDGYTF. V is TRBV10-3 and J is TRBJ1-2; D is uncertain. Germline loops: CDR1 ENHRY, CDR2 SYGVKD. CDR3 length equals 15 residues.

The V and J genes are TRBV7-8 and TRBJ2-2; 8 nucleotides line up with TRBD2. The CDR3 has 14 residues. The ends lost 9 bases at V and 6 bases at J; junction bases unmatched: 9. CDR1 and CDR2 from the germline V gene are SGHVS and FQNEAQ. The CDR3 DNA reads TGTGCCAGTAAACCGGGAGGGGTAGCCGGGGAGCTGTTTTTT. This codes for CASKPGGVAGELFF.

This clonotype showed up many times. One junction end disagrees with the germline gene, perhaps due to a read error. The rearrangement joins TRBV5-1 to TRBJ2-7, with 8 bases aligning to TRBD1. CDR3 length equals 13 residues. Germline CDR1 SGHRS, CDR2 YFSETQ. CDR3 region: CASSLTGDYEQYF. The CDR3 coding sequence is TGTGCCAGCAGTTTGACAGGGGACTACGAGCAGTACTTC.

V and J are TRBV6-5 and TRBJ1-1, with D hard to call. Germline-derived CDR1 and CDR2 are MNHEY and SVGAGI. Trimming left V 0 bases short and J 9 bases short, with 14 bases between. The CDR3 length is 14 residues. CDR3 nucleotide sequence: TGTGCCAGCAGTTACTCATGGGTTTCGGGGAAAGCTTTCTTT. Its translation: CASSYSWVSGKAFF.

This sequence joins TRBV3-1 and TRBJ2-5, with TRBD2 identical over 9 bases. This CDR3 contains 15 residues. Germline CDR1 LGHDT, CDR2 YNNKEL (reference sequence). V was clipped by 4 bases and J by 4 bases; unmatched bases: 7. CDR3 DNA sequence: TGTGCCAGCAGCCTCAAAGCGGGGGGAACAGAGACCCAGTACTTC. Translating gives CASSLKAGGTETQYF.

The chain has TRBV6-5 and TRBJ2-7; no reliable D call. CDR3 length: 12 amino acids. V was trimmed by 4 bases and J by 7 bases, leaving 11 bases between them. The germline CDR1 and CDR2 sequences are MNHEY and SVGAGI. The CDR3 region is CASSSLGEEQYF. The CDR3 DNA is TGTGCCAGCAGTTCCCTCGGCGAGGAGCAGTACTTC.

This clonotype showed up many times. The chain recombines TRBV6-1 with TRBJ1-6; TRBD1 might be the D (5 bases). The CDR3 loop spans 13 amino acids. The V gene lost 6 bases and the J gene lost 14 bases, with 17 bases spanning the gap. Germline CDR1 MNHNS, CDR2 SASEGT. The CDR3 is CASSEGSGISLHF. The CDR3, as DNA: TGTGCCAGCAGCGAGGGGAGTGGTATCTCCCTCCACTTT.

In this sample, this clonotype turned up many times. The chain links TRBV7-2 to TRBJ2-4; D is perhaps TRBD1 (5 bases). Trimming left V 3 bases short and J 10 bases short, with 16 bases between. The CDR3 totals 14 residues. Germline V gene sequence: CDR1 SGHTA, CDR2 FQGNSA. The CDR3 region has the DNA TGTGCCAGCAGCTTGATCCAGGGCCCGGAGATTCAGTACTTC. Protein sequence: CASSLIQGPEIQYF.

This clonotype occurred many times. The V and J genes are TRBV18 and TRBJ1-1; 9 bases agree with TRBD1. This CDR3 spans 15 amino acids. J lost 4 bases, V lost 6 bases, and 9 bases had no gene match. CDR1 is KGHSH, CDR2 LQKENI, per germline. This CDR3 is CASSPRTGDGTEAFF. CDR3 in DNA: TGTGCCAGCTCCCCAAGGACAGGGGATGGCACTGAAGCTTTCTTT.

This clonotype showed up many times. The genes are TRBV12-3 or TRBV12-4 and TRBJ1-2; D unresolved. Trimming cost V 3 bases and J 7 bases, with 15 bases left between them. The CDR3 consists of 14 residues. The CDR3 loop is CASSLDSGLGGYTF. CDR3 in DNA: TGTGCCAGCAGTTTGGACTCGGGGTTGGGTGGCTACACCTTC.

This clonotype has a count of ten or more. The CDR3 bases are TGCAGTGCAAGACGGAAGAGCAATCAGCCCCAGCATTTT. Translating it yields CSARRKSNQPQHF. The chain is built from TRBV20-1 and TRBJ1-5; D is undetermined. The CDR3 spans 13 residues. Germline V gene sequence: CDR1 DFQATT, CDR2 SNEGSKA (reference sequence). Trimming pared 6 bases from V and 1 base from J, leaving 10 bases between.

This clonotype was counted at least ten times. The genes are TRBV6-1 and TRBJ1-3; tentative D call: TRBD1 (5 bases). Trimming cost V 6 bases and J 7 bases, with 22 bases left between them. The length of the CDR3 is 16 residues. Germline V gives CDR1 MNHNS, CDR2 SASEGT. The CDR3 protein is CASRGPQGVIWNTIYF. The CDR3 DNA sequence: TGTGCCAGCAGGGGCCCCCAGGGCGTTATCTGGAACACCATATATTTT.

This clonotype has a count of ten or more. This sequence joins TRBV6-1 and TRBJ1-1; D might be TRBD1 (6 bases). The CDR3 runs to 15 residues. V was trimmed by 8 bases and J by 1 base, leaving 17 bases between them. The germline gives CDR1 MNHNS, CDR2 SASEGT. This chain's CDR3 is CASSQFRGANTEAFF. In DNA, the CDR3 is TGTGCCAGCTCCCAATTCAGGGGAGCGAACACTGAAGCTTTCTTT.

In its sample, this clonotype was seen many times. This chain joins TRBV14 and TRBJ2-7; D gene unclear. This CDR3 has 10 residues. Germline V CDR1 and CDR2: SGHDN, FVKESK. Trimming took off 6 bases at V and 4 bases at J, with 4 bases between the two ends. The CDR3 DNA sequence: TGTGCCAGCAGACCATACGAGCAGTACTTC. Translated, it gives CASRPYEQYF. The whole variable domain, remainder taken from reference TRBV14 and TRBJ2-7, is EAGVTQFPSHSVIEKGQTVTLRCDPISGHDNLYWYRRVMGKEIKFLLHFVKESKQDESGMPNNRFLAERTGGTYSTLKVQPAELEDSGVYFCASRPYEQYFGPGTRLTVT.

This clonotype turned up a few times. This sequence joins TRBV5-6 and TRBJ2-5; 14 bases map to TRBD2. Germline assignment: CDR1 SGHDT and CDR2 YYEEEE. After removal of 4 bases from V and 3 bases from J, the junction contained 2 bases not matched to a gene. This CDR3 contains 15 residues. The CDR3 region is CASSPGLAGEETQYF. The CDR3 DNA reads TGTGCCAGCAGCCCGGGACTAGCGGGAGAAGAGACCCAGTACTTC.

This clonotype was counted ten times or more. The chain combines TRBV13 with TRBJ1-6; 8 bases agree with TRBD1. Germline V gene sequence: CDR1 PRHDT, CDR2 FYEKMQ (reference sequence). V shed 3 bases and J 9 bases; nucleotides not matched to a gene: 7. This CDR3 comprises 15 residues. In nucleotides, the CDR3 is TGTGCCAGCAGCTTCAGGACAGGGTGGTCTTCACCCCTCCACTTT. Translated, it gives CASSFRTGWSSPLHF.

The rearrangement uses TRBV12-3 or TRBV12-4 and TRBJ2-7; 7 positions match TRBD2. The CDR3 is 17 amino acids. V shed 2 bases, J shed 0 bases, and the junction held 10 bases outside the gene matches. The CDR3 DNA is TGTGCCAGCAGTTTAAAAAGTGGGTGGACTAGCTCCTACGAGCAGTACTTC. This gives the protein CASSLKSGWTSSYEQYF.

The chain couples TRBV12-3 or TRBV12-4 to TRBJ1-2, with TRBD1 identical over 12 bases. J gave up 5 bases and V 8 bases, and 6 bases lay outside the gene matches. The CDR3 covers 14 residues. This CDR3 reads CASWGQGALYGYTF. In nucleotides, the CDR3 is TGTGCCAGCTGGGGACAGGGGGCGTTATATGGCTACACCTTC.

This clonotype was counted between two and nine times. The V gene is TRBV12-3 or TRBV12-4, the J gene TRBJ2-7; D perhaps matches TRBD1 (7 bases). This CDR3 is 14 amino acids long. V lost 5 bases and J 5 bases, leaving 16 bases between the germline ends. The CDR3 region is CASSLRGRGNEQYF. CDR3 DNA sequence: TGTGCCAGCAGTCTAAGGGGGCGGGGTAACGAGCAGTACTTC.

This clonotype was recorded at least ten times. The chain employs TRBV7-9 and TRBJ2-7, with a tentative D call TRBD2 (5 bases). Germline V gene lookup returns CDR1 SEHNR and CDR2 FQNEAQ (reference sequence). The CDR3 totals 15 residues. Trimming left V 5 bases short and J 2 bases short, with 16 bases between. The DNA of the CDR3 is TGTGCCAGCAGCCCCCTGGACTGGGAGACCTACGAGCAGTACTTC. It is translated as CASSPLDWETYEQYF.

In its sample, this clonotype was seen a few times. The chain has TRBV29-1 and TRBJ1-1, with D tentatively TRBD1 (5 bases). The CDR3 spans 12 residues. CDR1 is SQVTM, CDR2 ANQGSEA, per germline. Between the trimmed V and J ends, which lost 7 bases and 0 bases, there was a span of 9 bases. This chain's CDR3 is CSAPGLNTEAFF. The CDR3 DNA sequence: TGCAGCGCCCCGGGACTGAACACTGAAGCTTTCTTT. The full variable domain, in which reference TRBV29-1 and TRBJ1-1 provide the parts outside the CDR3, is SAVISQKPSRDICQRGTSLTIQCQVDSQVTMMFWYRQQPGQSLTLIATANQGSEATYESGFVIDKFPISRPNLTFSTLTVSNMSPEDSSIYLCSAPGLNTEAFFGQGTRLTVV.

In its sample, this clonotype was seen once. The chain couples TRBV7-7 to TRBJ2-7; 9 bases are a match to TRBD1. The germline CDR1 and CDR2 sequences are SSHAT and FNYEAQ (reference sequence). The CDR3 has 13 residues. The CDR3 loop is CARSSGQGFEQYF. CDR3 nucleotide sequence: TGTGCTCGCAGCTCGGGACAGGGTTTCGAGCAGTACTTC.

The chain couples TRBV2 to TRBJ1-5; D is uncertain. The germline V and J ends were trimmed by 4 bases and 2 bases, with 12 bases remaining between them. The CDR3 loop spans 15 amino acids. Germline V gene sequence: CDR1 SNHLY, CDR2 FYNNEI. The CDR3 region has the DNA TGTGCCAGCAGTGTCCGAAGGGCGGGCAATCAGCCCCAGCATTTT. Translated, it gives CASSVRRAGNQPQHF.

In this sample, this clonotype turned up many times. This chain links TRBV28 with TRBJ1-2; 10 bases fit TRBD1. After removal of 4 bases from V and 4 bases from J, the junction contained 12 bases not matched to a gene. This CDR3 has 17 residues. CDR1 MDHEN and CDR2 SYDVKM come from the germline V gene. CDR3 sequence: CASSSPGQGRRGYGYTF. CDR3 DNA sequence: TGTGCCAGCAGTTCTCCGGGACAGGGGAGAAGGGGCTATGGCTACACCTTC.

The V gene is TRBV6-1, the J gene TRBJ1-2, with D possibly being TRBD1 (6 bases). V lost 4 bases to trimming and J lost 7 bases, with 10 bases between them. CDR3 size: 12 residues. Germline lookup yields CDR1 MNHNS and CDR2 SASEGT. DNA of the CDR3: TGTGCCAGCAGTGGAGGGGGGACTGGCTACACCTTC. Translation gives CASSGGGTGYTF.

This clonotype has a count of ten or more. The V call is TRBV25-1, the J call TRBJ2-4; the D gene could be TRBD1 or TRBD2 (5 bases each). Germline CDR1 MGHDK, CDR2 SYGVNS. The CDR3 extends over 16 amino acids. V lost 5 bases and J lost 3, with 17 bases in between. Written as DNA, the CDR3 is TGTGCCAGCAGTCCAACCACGGGACGGCGCAAAAACATTCAGTACTTC. Protein: CASSPTTGRRKNIQYF.

The table lists this clonotype with many counts. The CDR3 DNA reads as TGCAGCGTTGAGGAAGACACTGAAGCTTTCTTT. It is translated as CSVEEDTEAFF. The rearrangement joins TRBV29-1 to TRBJ1-1; no clear D. The CDR3 is 11 residues long. Germline V gene data show CDR1 as SQVTM and CDR2 as ANQGSEA. The V and J ends lost 3 bases and 3 bases respectively, with 5 bases between them.

The chain carries TRBV2 and TRBJ1-6, with no clear D. CDR1 is SNHLY and CDR2 is FYNNEI in the germline V gene. There are 14 residues in the CDR3. V was pared by 4 bases and J by 9 bases, with 13 bases between. This CDR3 is CASSGRGGGSPLHF. CDR3 DNA sequence: TGTGCCAGCAGTGGGCGGGGTGGTGGTTCACCCCTCCACTTT.

This clonotype was seen many times. This chain connects TRBV7-3 to TRBJ1-1, with TRBD1 matching 7 bases. The CDR3 is 13 amino acids. V shed 0 bases and J 7 bases; nucleotides not matched to a gene: 2. Germline V lookup: CDR1 SGHTA, CDR2 FQGTGA. CDR3 DNA sequence: TGTGCCAGCAGCTTAACGGGGGACAGTGAAGCTTTCTTT. Translating gives CASSLTGDSEAFF.

There are a few counts of this clonotype. Written as DNA, the CDR3 is TGTGCCAGCTCACGACAGGGACTGTACCAAGAGACCCAGTACTTC. This translates into CASSRQGLYQETQYF. The rearrangement uses TRBV18 and TRBJ2-5, with D possibly being TRBD1 (7 bases). V was cut by 4 bases and J by 0 bases, with 12 bases left in between. Germline V lookup: CDR1 KGHSH, CDR2 LQKENI. The CDR3 loop spans 15 amino acids. The full variable domain, with the rest looked up from reference TRBV18 and TRBJ2-5, is NAGVMQNPRHLVRRRGQEARLRCSPMKGHSHVYWYRQLPEEGLKFMVYLQKENIIDESGMPKERFSAEFPKEGPSILRIQQVVRGDSAAYFCASSRQGLYQETQYFGPGTRLLVL.

The chain is built from TRBV11-2 and TRBJ2-7; TRBD1 matches 7 bases. This CDR3 is built from 16 residues. Germline trimming cut 5 bases from V and 3 bases from J; bases unmatched to any gene: 13. Germline-derived CDR1 and CDR2 are SGHAT and FQNNGV. CDR3 amino acids: CASSPPSGTVYYEQYF. CDR3 nucleotides: TGTGCCAGCAGCCCACCATCGGGGACAGTCTACTACGAGCAGTACTTC.